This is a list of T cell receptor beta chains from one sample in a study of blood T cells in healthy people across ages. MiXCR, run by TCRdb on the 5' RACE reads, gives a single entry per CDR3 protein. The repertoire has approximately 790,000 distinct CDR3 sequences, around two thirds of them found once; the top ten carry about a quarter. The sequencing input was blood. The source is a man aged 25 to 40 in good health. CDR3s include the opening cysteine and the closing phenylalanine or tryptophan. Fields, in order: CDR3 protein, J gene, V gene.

CDR3aa: CAIGLAGGPTDTQYF; j_gene: TRBJ2-3; v_gene: TRBV10-3
CDR3aa: CASSLGTGARNEQYF; j_gene: TRBJ2-7; v_gene: TRBV28
CDR3aa: CASRAGTDNTEAFF; j_gene: TRBJ1-1; v_gene: TRBV12-3/TRBV12-4
CDR3aa: CAGAGGLGSPLHF; j_gene: TRBJ1-6; v_gene: TRBV6-5
CDR3aa: CAGSSDNWGENEQFF; j_gene: TRBJ2-1; v_gene: TRBV13
CDR3aa: CAISESGQGSYEQYF; j_gene: TRBJ2-7; v_gene: TRBV10-3
CDR3aa: CASNRGPEQYF; j_gene: TRBJ2-7; v_gene: TRBV14
CDR3aa: CASSLGAGTQYF; j_gene: TRBJ2-5; v_gene: TRBV7-2
CDR3aa: CASSPAGEGTQYF; j_gene: NA; v_gene: TRBV6-6
CDR3aa: CASSMTGSSYEQYF; j_gene: TRBJ2-7; v_gene: TRBV19
CDR3aa: CASSYGTYAYNEQYF; j_gene: NA; v_gene: TRBV6-5
CDR3aa: CSARGGTGSSYNSPLHF; j_gene: TRBJ1-6; v_gene: TRBV20-1
CDR3aa: CSATPQGQGGQPQHF; j_gene: TRBJ1-5; v_gene: TRBV20-1
CDR3aa: CASSLQQTSPYGYTF; j_gene: TRBJ1-2; v_gene: TRBV5-6
CDR3aa: CASSSGQLGGSSYEQYF; j_gene: TRBJ2-7; v_gene: TRBV28